This T cell receptor beta chain was recorded in a study of monozygotic twins with inflammatory bowel disease. Whole-study results and caveats: On the inverse Simpson index, IBD patients scored lower for TCRbeta diversity than healthy co-twins.

Eight separate reactions for every sample produced the cDNA. TCRdb reprocessed the 5' RACE reads and reports one entry per CDR3 protein, with no DNA. The table lists approximately 400,000 distinct CDR3 sequences. As concerns this clonotype: No antigen is known for it.

CDR1 SGHRS and CDR2 YFSETQ come from the germline V gene. The CDR3 totals 16 residues. The receptor was isolated from a human donor with ulcerative colitis or Crohn's disease, or a healthy co-twin of an affected twin (not recorded which). The V call is TRBV5-1, the J call TRBJ2-1; TCRdb returns TRBD1, unconfirmable since there is no DNA. Sequencing used blood. The CDR3 loop reads CASSGYRLDSYNEQFF.